These 16 T cell receptor beta chains originate from one sample sequenced in a study of identifying expanded T cells in peripheral blood. The table came from immunoSEQ multiplex PCR; TCRdb's copy has only in-frame clones and leaves some out. The table shows around 130,000 clones, with 65% to 90% occurring only once. Sequences were obtained from blood. Source of these receptors: a person aged 18 to 75 in good health.

The chain carries TRBV23-1 and TRBJ1-1; maybe TRBD1 (5 bases). TRBV23-1 is an open reading frame whose function is uncertain. Deletions cut 0 bases from V and 1 base from J, with 12 bases between. This CDR3 spans 16 amino acids. The CDR3 sequence: CASSQSNSRGNTEAFF. The CDR3 DNA sequence: TGCGCCAGCAGTCAATCCAATTCGAGGGGGAACACTGAAGCTTTCTTT.

This clone was observed a single time. The rearrangement uses TRBV25-1 and TRBJ1-1, with D perhaps matching TRBD1 (6 bases). CDR3 length equals 14 residues. Germline values: CDR1 MGHDK, CDR2 SYGVNS. The V end lost 4 bases, the J end lost 5 bases, and 14 bases lay between the germline ends. In DNA, the CDR3 is TGTGCCAGCAGTGGCTACAGGGAGGGGACTGAAGCTTTCTTT. This sequence encodes CASSGYREGTEAFF.

This chain uses TRBV4-2 with TRBJ1-1, with TRBD1 matching 8 bases. The CDR3 is 15 amino acids. CDR1 is LGHNA, CDR2 YNFKEQ, per germline. J gave up 6 bases and V 1 base, and 7 bases lay outside the gene matches. CDR3 loop: CASSQVAQGESEAFF. CDR3 DNA: TGTGCCAGCAGCCAAGTCGCACAGGGGGAGTCTGAAGCTTTCTTT.

J is TRBJ2-3 and V is TRBV5-1; TRBD2 matches at 7 bases. V lost 1 base, J lost 6 bases, and 14 bases stayed unmatched. From germline, CDR1 is SGHRS and CDR2 YFSETQ. The CDR3 runs to 17 residues. The CDR3 here is CASSLNLRAGVRDTQYF. The CDR3 coding sequence is TGCGCCAGCAGCTTGAATTTGCGCGCGGGAGTAAGGGATACGCAGTATTTT. The variable domain in full, completed from reference TRBV5-1 and TRBJ2-3, reads KAGVTQTPRYLIKTRGQQVTLSCSPISGHRSVSWYQQTPGQGLQFLFEYFSETQRNKGNFPGRFSGRQFSNSRSEMNVSTLELGDSALYLCASSLNLRAGVRDTQYFGPGTRLTVL.

As concerns this clone: The sample holds other DNA sequences that translate to the same CDR3. The V and J genes are TRBV18 and TRBJ2-6; D might be TRBD1 or TRBD2, each matching 5 bases. This CDR3 has 17 residues. The germline V gene has CDR1 KGHSH and CDR2 LQKENI. V lost 1 base, J lost 1 base, and 11 bases lay in between. DNA of the CDR3: TGTGCCAGCTCACCACGGGGGAAAGGGTCTGGGGCCAACGTCCTGACTTTC. It translates to CASSPRGKGSGANVLTF.

This chain links TRBV5-1 with TRBJ2-5, with TRBD1 matching over 7 bases. CDR1 is SGHRS and CDR2 is YFSETQ in the germline V gene. V gave up 0 bases and J gave up 3 bases; unmatched junction bases: 5. This CDR3 is built from 15 residues. DNA for the CDR3: TGCGCCAGCAGCTTGGTGACCGGGACAGAAGAGACCCAGTACTTC. Its translation is CASSLVTGTEETQYF. Together with reference TRBV5-1 and TRBJ2-5, the CDR3 gives the full variable domain: KAGVTQTPRYLIKTRGQQVTLSCSPISGHRSVSWYQQTPGQGLQFLFEYFSETQRNKGNFPGRFSGRQFSNSRSEMNVSTLELGDSALYLCASSLVTGTEETQYFGPGTRLLVL.

This sequence joins TRBV7-2 and TRBJ1-4; a weak D match, TRBD1 (6 bases). This CDR3 comprises 15 residues. Germline lookup yields CDR1 SGHTA and CDR2 FQGNSA. Trimming removed 2 bases at V and 0 bases at J, with 7 bases between. The CDR3 DNA reads as TGTGCCAGCAGCTTAAGGGGGTCAACTAATGAAAAACTGTTTTTT. Translation: CASSLRGSTNEKLFF.

V is TRBV18 and J is TRBJ1-1; possible D gene TRBD1, 5 bases. Looked up from germline, CDR1 is KGHSH and CDR2 is LQKENI. This CDR3 comprises 15 residues. V dropped 0 bases and J dropped 10 bases, with 18 bases sitting between them. The CDR3 is CASSPPSSLGLGAFF. CDR3 DNA: TGTGCCAGCTCACCACCTTCCTCGTTGGGACTCGGAGCTTTCTTT.

Note on this clone: At the DNA level, this CDR3 is encoded by other sequences in the same sample as well. The V and J genes are TRBV7-2 and TRBJ2-5; D is unclear. This CDR3 comprises 12 residues. Germline V CDR1 and CDR2: SGHTA, FQGNSA. Trimming pared 0 bases from V and 4 bases from J, leaving 3 bases between. CDR3 DNA sequence: TGTGCCAGCAGCTTAGCTCGAGAGACCCAGTACTTC. Protein: CASSLARETQYF.

The chain recombines TRBV5-4 with TRBJ1-2; 7 bases agree with TRBD1. The CDR3 spans 15 residues. Germline V gives CDR1 SGHNT, CDR2 YYREEE (reference sequence). With 3 bases clipped from V and 4 bases from J, the junction kept 9 bases outside the gene matches. The CDR3 DNA is TGTGCCAGCAGCTCCAGGACAGGCGAAGTCTATGGCTACACCTTC. This codes for CASSSRTGEVYGYTF.

The J gene is TRBJ2-1, the V gene TRBV5-6; TRBD2 aligns across 7 bases. This CDR3 is 17 amino acids long. The germline CDR1 and CDR2 sequences are SGHDT and YYEEEE. J lost 5 bases, V lost 0 bases, and 11 bases had no gene match. The CDR3 region has the DNA TGTGCCAGCAGCTTGGCCCTTTGGGGGGGGAGCCACAATGAGCAGTTCTTC. Protein: CASSLALWGGSHNEQFF.

The CDR3 DNA follows: TGCGCCAGCAGCCAAGGACAGAGCGCTGAAGCTTTCTTT. Amino acid sequence: CASSQGQSAEAFF. This rearrangement joins TRBV4-3 to TRBJ1-1; D is perhaps TRBD1 (5 bases). The CDR3 contains 13 residues. The germline gives CDR1 LGHNA, CDR2 YSLEER. V dropped 1 base and J dropped 6 bases, with 9 bases sitting between them.

The CDR3 coding sequence is TGTGCCAGCAGCCCGGCGTGGGGCGTGAACACTGAAGCTTTCTTT. Its translation is CASSPAWGVNTEAFF. The V call is TRBV21-1, the J call TRBJ1-1; TRBD1 is the table's D call and was not checked against the DNA. TRBV21-1 is a documented pseudogene. The CDR3 has 15 residues.

V and J are TRBV5-1 and TRBJ2-5, with 7 positions matching TRBD1. This CDR3 comprises 15 residues. The germline CDR1 and CDR2 sequences are SGHRS and YFSETQ. The junction had 12 bases not matched to a gene; V was cut back by 5 bases and J by 5 bases. The CDR3 DNA is TGCGCCAGCAGACAAACCCCGACCAGGGGGGAGACCCAGTACTTC. The encoded protein is CASRQTPTRGETQYF.

This chain connects TRBV18 to TRBJ2-5; 10 bases match TRBD1. The CDR3 has 15 residues. The V segment lost 6 bases and the J segment 5 bases; nucleotides outside the gene matches: 9. The germline V gene encodes CDR1 KGHSH and CDR2 LQKENI. The DNA for the CDR3 is TGTGCCAGCTCGAGTGGGACAGGGGATGTGGAGACCCAGTACTTC. Translating gives CASSSGTGDVETQYF.

This chain connects TRBV28 to TRBJ1-5; no definite D call. Germline loops: CDR1 MDHEN, CDR2 SYDVKM. CDR3 size: 15 residues. Trimming pared 6 bases from V and 0 bases from J, leaving 12 bases between. DNA for the CDR3: TGTGCCAGCAGGGTACAGAGATTTAGCAATCAGCCCCAGCATTTT. This encodes CASRVQRFSNQPQHF.